The rows below give T cell receptor beta chains drawn from one sample of a study of cytomegalovirus exposure and HLA in healthy donors. The assay was immunoSEQ multiplex PCR, and TCRdb's table has in-frame clones only and misses some. The table has 130,000 to 150,000 clones, roughly 80% seen once. The material sequenced was PBMCs. These receptors all stem from a male donor in good health and CMV-seronegative. Both conserved end residues are part of each CDR3. The D gene is left open where the match is weak. Clone sizes are given selectively: once, few, many, or a class where the clone is expanded.

CDR3 protein | CDR3 DNA | V gene | clone size | J gene | D gene
CASSPTGVSYNEQFF | TGTGCCAGCAGTCCGACAGGGGTTAGCTACAATGAGCAGTTCTTC | TRBV28 | few | TRBJ2-1 | TRBD1
CASSPVGTSVTDTQYF | TGTGCCAGCAGCCCCGTCGGGACTAGCGTCACAGATACGCAGTATTTT | TRBV9 | few | TRBJ2-3 | TRBD2
CASSQEIGLATEQYF | TGCGCCAGCAGCCAAGAGATAGGACTAGCAACCGAGCAGTACTTC | TRBV4-1 | - | TRBJ2-7 | TRBD2
CASSLASGGRYF | TGTGCCAGCAGCTTGGCAAGCGGGGGCCGGTATTTT | TRBV5-6 | - | TRBJ2-3 | TRBD2
CASSKSEWDRPRNQPQHF | TGTGCCAGCAGCAAATCGGAGTGGGACAGGCCTCGAAATCAGCCCCAGCATTTT | TRBV21-1 | - | TRBJ1-5 | -
CASSIDGRGAYEQYF | TGTGCCAGTAGTATAGATGGCAGGGGAGCCTACGAGCAGTACTTC | TRBV19 | - | TRBJ2-7 | -
CASSANPGQLTQYF | TGTGCCAGCAGCGCGAACCCGGGACAGTTAACGCAGTATTTT | TRBV5-4 | few | TRBJ2-3 | TRBD1
CASSPGTSGGARDTQYF | TGTGCCAGCAGCCCGGGGACTAGCGGGGGGGCCAGAGATACGCAGTATTTT | TRBV7-8 | - | TRBJ2-3 | TRBD2
CASSFGQGTEKLFF | TGTGCCAGCAGCTTCGGACAGGGTACTGAAAAACTGTTTTTT | TRBV5-8 | - | TRBJ1-4 | TRBD1
CASSVTGSTEAFF | TGTGCCAGCAGTGTGACAGGGAGCACTGAAGCTTTCTTT | TRBV6-5 | few | TRBJ1-1 | TRBD1
CASRTRDTAYEQYF | TGTGCCAGCAGAACTCGGGACACAGCCTACGAGCAGTACTTC | TRBV27 | - | TRBJ2-7 | -
CASTGLAGEQYF | TGTGCCAGCACTGGACTAGCGGGGGAGCAGTACTTC | TRBV7-9 | - | TRBJ2-7 | TRBD2
CASSLGVRDSYEQYF | TGTGCCAGCAGCCTAGGAGTGCGGGACTCCTACGAGCAGTACTTC | TRBV5-5 | once | TRBJ2-7 | -
CASSGDREDGQPQHF | TGTGCCAGCAGCGGGGACAGGGAGGACGGTCAGCCCCAGCATTTT | TRBV2 | once | TRBJ1-5 | TRBD1
CASSRLDRGLSEQFF | TGTGCCAGCAGCCGTCTGGACAGGGGGCTAAGTGAGCAGTTCTTC | TRBV11-2 | - | TRBJ2-1 | TRBD1
CASSLWGDSLNTEAFF | TGTGCCAGCAGCCTATGGGGGGACAGTCTGAACACTGAAGCTTTCTTT | TRBV28 | - | TRBJ1-1 | TRBD1
CASTKSGVTGVTGELFF | TGTGCCAGCACAAAATCGGGGGTTACGGGGGTCACCGGGGAGCTGTTTTTT | TRBV27 | - | TRBJ2-2 | -
CASSLKAGASYTF | TGTGCCAGCAGCTTAAAGGCAGGGGCGAGCTACACCTTC | TRBV7-9 | few | TRBJ1-2 | -
CASGQASPIVTGELFF | TGTGCCAGCGGGCAGGCCTCGCCGATTGTTACCGGGGAGCTGTTTTTT | TRBV28 | - | TRBJ2-2 | -
CASSPTGAKGGYTF | TGTGCCAGCAGCCCGACAGGGGCAAAGGGAGGCTACACCTTC | TRBV7-3 | once | TRBJ1-2 | TRBD1
CASGLTSVISYEQYF | TGTGCCAGCGGGCTGACTAGCGTGATCTCCTACGAGCAGTACTTC | TRBV28 | - | TRBJ2-7 | TRBD2
CAISPGQGDEKLFF | TGTGCCATCAGCCCGGGACAGGGAGATGAAAAACTGTTTTTT | TRBV10-3 | once | TRBJ1-4 | TRBD1
CASSFAGSTDTQYF | TGCGCCAGCAGCTTTGCCGGGAGCACAGATACGCAGTATTTT | TRBV5-1 | - | TRBJ2-3 | -
CASSLGTGEAFF | TGCGCCAGCAGCCTAGGGACAGGGGAAGCTTTCTTT | TRBV5-1 | - | TRBJ1-1 | TRBD1
CASNSAVYNEQFF | TGTGCCAGCAATTCCGCGGTCTACAATGAGCAGTTCTTC | TRBV2 | - | TRBJ2-1 | -